These 13 T cell receptor beta chains were sequenced from one sample in a study of cytomegalovirus exposure and HLA in healthy donors. Produced via immunoSEQ multiplex PCR; TCRdb's table is partial and in-frame only. The profile shows 100,000 to 120,000 clones, roughly 90% of them singletons. The sequencing sample was made of PBMCs. The source is a woman aged 30 to 39 in good health and CMV-seropositive.

This clone appeared a single time. The V gene is TRBV6-1, the J gene TRBJ2-7; TRBD2 matches 7 bases. The length of the CDR3 is 15 residues. Germline V lookup: CDR1 MNHNS, CDR2 SASEGT. Trimming took 0 bases from V and 0 from J; bases not matched to a gene: 2. CDR3: CASSEAAGSSYEQYF. CDR3 sequence (DNA): TGTGCCAGCAGTGAAGCAGCGGGGAGCTCCTACGAGCAGTACTTC.

DNA of the CDR3: TGCGCCAGCAGCCAAGGAAACGCGGACTTCTACAATGAGCAGTTCTTC. Protein: CASSQGNADFYNEQFF. The chain recombines TRBV4-1 with TRBJ2-1, with D possibly being TRBD2 (5 bases). The V gene's germline CDR1 is MGHRA and CDR2 YSYEKL. This CDR3 region has 16 residues. With 1 base removed from V and 3 bases from J, the gap between germline ends came to 13 bases.

The chain recombines TRBV10-3 with TRBJ2-3; 13 bases fit TRBD2. This CDR3 comprises 15 residues. CDR1 is ENHRY, CDR2 SYGVKD, per germline. V trimming: 8 bases; J trimming: 2 bases; junction bases outside the gene matches: 4. The CDR3 DNA follows: TGTGCCATCGGACTAGCGGGAGAGGCCACAGATACGCAGTATTTT. This translates into CAIGLAGEATDTQYF.

For the CDR3, the DNA is TGTGCCAGCAGTGCTACCTCCTCTGGAAACACCATATATTTT. Its protein product is CASSATSSGNTIYF. This chain links TRBV28 with TRBJ1-3; D call uncertain. The V gene's germline CDR1 is MDHEN and CDR2 SYDVKM. V was pared by 5 bases and J by 0 bases, with 8 bases between. The CDR3 covers 14 residues. The full variable domain, in which reference TRBV28 and TRBJ1-3 provide the parts outside the CDR3, is DVKVTQSSRYLVKRTGEKVFLECVQDMDHENMFWYRQDPGLGLRLIYFSYDVKMKEKGDIPEGYSVSREKKERFSLILESASTNQTSMYLCASSATSSGNTIYFGEGSWLTVV.

This rearrangement joins TRBV6-1 to TRBJ1-6; a weak D match, TRBD1 (5 bases). With 3 bases removed from V and 17 bases from J, the gap between germline ends came to 20 bases. This CDR3 region has 14 residues. In germline, CDR1 is MNHNS, CDR2 SASEGT. The CDR3 is CASSEGPSQGLVHF. The CDR3 DNA reads TGTGCCAGCAGTGAGGGGCCCTCGCAAGGGCTGGTCCACTTT.

This clone has only one observation. The chain is built from TRBV14 and TRBJ2-1, with 7 bases lining up with TRBD1. CDR1 and CDR2 (germline): SGHDN, FVKESK. With V trimmed by 10 bases and J by 2 bases, 11 bases remained unmatched. The CDR3 runs 15 residues. The CDR3 DNA reads as TGTGCCACCTCTCTGGGGACAGTAGCCTACAATGAGCAGTTCTTC. Encoded protein: CATSLGTVAYNEQFF.

The rearrangement joins TRBV2 to TRBJ2-1; 8 nucleotides agree with TRBD1. This CDR3 is 12 amino acids long. Germline V gives CDR1 SNHLY, CDR2 FYNNEI. After removal of 6 bases from V and 7 bases from J, the junction contained 2 bases not matched to a gene. The CDR3, as DNA: TGTGCCAGCAGACAGGGGGGTAATGAGCAGTTCTTC. Protein product: CASRQGGNEQFF.

This clone was counted between two and nine times. The J gene is TRBJ1-6, the V gene TRBV11-2; possibly TRBD1 for D (6 bases). The CDR3 runs to 14 residues. The V gene's germline CDR1 is SGHAT and CDR2 FQNNGV. V lost 3 bases and J 3 bases, leaving 6 bases between the germline ends. The CDR3 protein is CASSLGHYNSPLHF. CDR3 nucleotides: TGTGCCAGCAGCTTGGGACACTATAATTCACCCCTCCACTTT.

The chain is built from TRBV9 and TRBJ1-6; weak D call: TRBD1 (5 bases). V lost 5 bases, J lost 2 bases, and 8 bases lay in between. Germline values: CDR1 SGDLS, CDR2 YYNGEE. The CDR3 runs 14 residues. This CDR3 is CASSSGAYNSPLHF. The CDR3 DNA reads TGTGCCAGCAGTTCGGGGGCCTATAATTCACCCCTCCACTTT.

The chain joins TRBV9 to TRBJ2-5, with 10 bases lining up with TRBD2. After removal of 0 bases from V and 4 bases from J, the junction contained 3 bases not matched to a gene. The CDR3 contains 15 residues. From germline, CDR1 is SGDLS and CDR2 YYNGEE. As DNA, the CDR3 is TGTGCCAGCAGCGTAGGTACTAGCGGGGTAGAGACCCAGTACTTC. Translating gives CASSVGTSGVETQYF.

The V and J genes are TRBV6-1 and TRBJ1-1; maybe TRBD1 (5 bases). The germline V and J ends were trimmed by 4 bases and 4 bases, with 16 bases remaining between them. The germline CDR1 and CDR2 sequences are MNHNS and SASEGT. The CDR3 is 15 amino acids. CDR3 nucleotide sequence: TGTGCCAGCAGTGTTGGCAGGGTGATAAGCACTGAAGCTTTCTTT. It yields the protein CASSVGRVISTEAFF.

This sequence joins TRBV5-1 and TRBJ2-7, with unresolved D. The length of the CDR3 is 14 residues. Germline V gives CDR1 SGHRS, CDR2 YFSETQ. Deletions cut 2 bases from V and 2 bases from J, with 11 bases between. CDR3 sequence reads: CASSFASLAYEQYF. The CDR3 coding sequence is TGCGCCAGCAGCTTCGCGAGCCTGGCCTACGAGCAGTACTTC.

This chain links TRBV14 with TRBJ2-7; D unresolved. Germline V lookup: CDR1 SGHDN, CDR2 FVKESK. Trimming shortened V by 1 base and J by 8 bases, and 6 bases separated the two germline ends. The CDR3 runs 11 residues. The CDR3 region is CASSQGRKQYF. CDR3 bases: TGTGCCAGCAGCCAAGGTCGTAAGCAGTACTTC. Combining the CDR3 with reference TRBV14 and TRBJ2-7 gives the whole variable domain EAGVTQFPSHSVIEKGQTVTLRCDPISGHDNLYWYRRVMGKEIKFLLHFVKESKQDESGMPNNRFLAERTGGTYSTLKVQPAELEDSGVYFCASSQGRKQYFGPGTRLTVT.